A selection of T cell receptor beta chains follows, all from one sample in a study of spatial heterogeneity in lung cancer. TCRdb ran MiXCR on the 5' RACE reads and lists one entry per CDR3 protein. The profile shows about 26,000 distinct CDR3 sequences, roughly 12% of them singletons. Sequenced here: PBMCs, sampled at surgery. The receptors here all came from a female donor with early-stage non-small cell lung cancer. The CDR3 runs from the conserved cysteine through the conserved F or W. A D gene is named only where the DNA matches it firmly. The listing skips clone size in some rows; elsewhere it reads once, few, many or a size class.

cdr3_length,clone_size,v_call,d_call,j_call,cdr3_aa,cdr3_nt
13,many,TRBV18,.,TRBJ1-5,CASSQDPNQPQHF,TGTGCCAGCTCACAGGACCCCAATCAGCCCCAGCATTTT
16,few,TRBV15,TRBD1,TRBJ1-4,CATSRALTGDREKLFF,TGTGCCACCAGCAGAGCACTGACAGGGGATAGAGAAAAACTGTTTTTT
14,many,TRBV7-2,.,TRBJ2-2,CASSWSPGPGELFF,TGTGCCAGCAGCTGGTCTCCTGGGCCCGGGGAGCTGTTTTTT
15,many,TRBV7-3,.,TRBJ2-1,CASSPIEQAYNEQFF,TGTGCCAGCAGCCCTATAGAGCAGGCCTACAATGAGCAGTTCTTC
15,many,TRBV28,TRBD1,TRBJ2-4,CASTPTGGGGNIQYF,TGTGCCAGCACCCCTACAGGGGGCGGCGGGAACATTCAGTACTTC
15,many,TRBV6-1,TRBD1,TRBJ1-6,CASRRDSSYNSPLHF,TGTGCCAGCAGACGGGACAGCTCCTATAATTCACCCCTCCACTTT
16,many,TRBV7-2,TRBD2,TRBJ2-5,CASSPTSGGIQETQYF,TGTGCCAGCAGCCCAACTAGCGGGGGCATCCAAGAGACCCAGTACTTC
15,many,TRBV5-1,.,TRBJ1-6,CASTGGGADNSPLHF,TGCGCCAGCACCGGAGGGGGGGCCGATAATTCACCCCTCCACTTT
17,few,TRBV7-9,TRBD1,TRBJ2-5,CASSFSWTGGSEETQYF,TGTGCCAGCAGCTTTAGTTGGACAGGGGGCTCGGAAGAGACCCAGTACTTC
13,.,TRBV28,.,TRBJ2-6,CASSFAGANVLTF,TGTGCCAGCAGTTTTGCTGGGGCCAACGTCCTGACTTTC
16,many,TRBV7-8,TRBD2,TRBJ2-3,CASSLVFAGGTDTQYF,TGTGCCAGCAGCTTAGTGTTCGCGGGAGGCACAGATACGCAGTATTTT
17,many,TRBV7-2,.,TRBJ2-1,CASSLAQVGGAYNEQFF,TGTGCCAGCAGCTTAGCGCAGGTGGGGGGAGCTTACAATGAGCAGTTCTTC
15,many,TRBV3-1,.,TRBJ1-5,CASSQELDSNQPQHF,TGTGCCAGCAGCCAAGAACTCGATAGCAATCAGCCCCAGCATTTT
15,.,TRBV28,.,TRBJ1-3,CASTLPSSPGNTIYF,TGTGCCAGCACCTTGCCCTCATCACCAGGAAACACCATATATTTT
17,many,TRBV6-2/TRBV6-3,.,TRBJ2-3,CASTYSMGGFNTDTQYF,TGTGCCAGCACCTACTCGATGGGGGGCTTTAACACAGATACGCAGTATTTT